This passage covers 30 T cell receptor beta chains from one sample sequenced in a study of blood T cells in healthy people across ages. With a J-beta primer mix and a sample-barcoded 5' primer, a second PCR ran 7 to 11 cycles. TCRdb reprocessed the 5' RACE reads via MiXCR and lists one record per CDR3 protein. The table lists approximately 490,000 distinct CDR3 sequences, 20% to 30% of them singletons, with just under 9% in the top ten. This sample was also put to use in a study of T cells of mothers and their children.

The sequenced sample was blood. All receptors derive from a boy aged 5-17 years in good health.

This clonotype was observed a handful of times. The V and J genes are TRBV7-2 and TRBJ1-4, with D hard to call. This CDR3 region has 13 residues. Trimming left V 2 bases short and J 10 bases short, with 11 bases between. CDR1 is SGHTA, CDR2 FQGNSA, per germline. Here the CDR3 reads CASSLMAGRKLFF. CDR3 in DNA: TGTGCCAGCAGCTTAATGGCAGGTCGAAAACTGTTTTTT.

This clonotype turned up a few times. The V call is TRBV9, the J call TRBJ2-7; TRBD2 might be the D (5 bases). The V end lost 3 bases, the J end lost 0 bases, and 13 bases lay between the germline ends. CDR1 SGDLS and CDR2 YYNGEE come from the germline V gene. The CDR3 consists of 15 residues. In nucleotides, the CDR3 is TGTGCCAGCAGCGCCACTCCAGGACTCTCCTACGAGCAGTACTTC. It is translated as CASSATPGLSYEQYF. Filled out from reference TRBV9 and TRBJ2-7, the complete variable domain reads DSGVTQTPKHLITATGQRVTLRCSPRSGDLSVYWYQQSLDQGLQFLIQYYNGEERAKGNILERFSAQQFPDLHSELNLSSLELGDSALYFCASSATPGLSYEQYFGPGTRLTVT.

The V and J genes are TRBV20-1 and TRBJ2-4; TRBD1 is a possible D gene (6 bases). The CDR3 length is 16 residues. V lost 6 bases to trimming and J lost 0 bases, with 18 bases between them. Per the germline V gene, CDR1 is DFQATT and CDR2 is SNEGSKA (reference sequence). CDR3 DNA: TGCAGTGCCACGGGGCAGGGGCTACTAGCCAAAAACATTCAGTACTTC. It is translated as CSATGQGLLAKNIQYF.

This clonotype was detected ten times or more. The chain uses TRBV6-2 or TRBV6-3 and TRBJ2-5, with D possibly TRBD2 on 6 matching bases. Per the germline V gene, CDR1 is MNHEY and CDR2 is SVGEGT. The CDR3 is 16 amino acids. Between the trimmed V and J ends, which lost 7 bases and 3 bases, there was a span of 21 bases. The CDR3 nucleotides read TGTGCCAGCACCCTAAGGAGTCTAGCGTTAAAAGAGACCCAGTACTTC. Its protein is CASTLRSLALKETQYF.

The rearrangement uses TRBV20-1 and TRBJ2-7; 10 nucleotides align to TRBD2. V shed 5 bases and J 4 bases; nucleotides not matched to a gene: 11. This CDR3 contains 15 residues. Per germline, CDR1 DFQATT and CDR2 SNEGSKA (reference sequence). The CDR3 bases are TGCAGTGCTTTCCTCTCTAGCGGGAGAGCGTACGAGCAGTACTTC. It encodes CSAFLSSGRAYEQYF.

This clonotype came up a few times. The rearrangement uses TRBV29-1 and TRBJ1-1; the D is unclear. CDR1 and CDR2 (germline): SQVTM, ANQGSEA. Between the trimmed V and J ends, which lost 6 bases and 4 bases, there was a span of 12 bases. This CDR3 is 12 amino acids long. CDR3 in DNA: TGCAGCGTAAGGGAGGGTGGCACTGAAGCTTTCTTT. This encodes CSVREGGTEAFF.

This clonotype turned up a few times. The rearrangement joins TRBV10-3 to TRBJ2-5; 12 bases are a match to TRBD1. The J call is uncertain, as TRBJ2-1 better fits the DNA end. CDR1 and CDR2 (germline): ENHRY, SYGVKD. The CDR3 covers 11 residues. Written as DNA, the CDR3 is TGTGCCGCCGGGACAGGGGGCGGCCAGTTCTTC. Its translation is CAAGTGGGQFF.

This sequence joins TRBV7-9 and TRBJ2-7; a weak D match, TRBD2 (5 bases). The CDR3 extends over 15 amino acids. CDR1 SEHNR and CDR2 FQNEAQ come from the germline V gene (reference sequence). Trimming cost V 5 bases and J 7 bases, with 21 bases left between them. The chain's CDR3 is CASSPRPLNRGEQYF. The DNA of the CDR3 is TGTGCCAGCAGCCCTAGGCCACTAAACCGAGGGGAGCAGTACTTC.

A few counts support this clonotype. The chain uses TRBV28 and TRBJ2-5, with TRBD1 matching 7 bases. Trimming at V came to 6 bases and at J to 3 bases, leaving 10 bases not matched to a gene. Germline-derived CDR1 and CDR2 are MDHEN and SYDVKM. The CDR3 runs to 15 residues. The DNA of the CDR3 is TGTGCCAGCAGGGTCCGGGACAGACTAAAAGAGACCCAGTACTTC. This sequence encodes CASRVRDRLKETQYF.

This rearrangement joins TRBV20-1 to TRBJ1-2; weak D call: TRBD1 (6 bases). This CDR3 is 15 amino acids long. Germline CDR1 is DFQATT and CDR2 is SNEGSKA (reference sequence). Trimming shortened V by 2 bases and J by 8 bases, and 21 bases separated the two germline ends. In DNA, the CDR3 is TGCAGTGCTAGACTGGACAGCTATGGATTTGGAGGCTACACCTTC. This encodes CSARLDSYGFGGYTF.

The V call is TRBV15, the J call TRBJ2-1, with TRBD1 identical over 10 bases. The CDR3 contains 15 residues. The trim removed 5 bases at V and 3 bases at J, leaving 4 bases unmatched. The germline V gene encodes CDR1 LNHNV and CDR2 YYDKDF (reference sequence). The CDR3 is CATSGQGVGYNEQFF. CDR3 DNA sequence: TGTGCCACCAGCGGACAGGGGGTGGGCTACAATGAGCAGTTCTTC. Looking up the rest from reference TRBV15 and TRBJ2-1 gives the full variable domain: DAMVIQNPRYQVTQFGKPVTLSCSQTLNHNVMYWYQQKSSQAPKLLFHYYDKDFNNEADTPDNFQSRRPNTSFCFLDIRSPGLGDTAMYLCATSGQGVGYNEQFFGPGTRLTVL.

This clonotype showed up just a few times. The chain combines TRBV13 with TRBJ1-5, with D possibly TRBD1 on 5 matching bases. CDR1 is PRHDT and CDR2 is FYEKMQ in the germline V gene (reference sequence). V lost 2 bases and J 2 bases, leaving 13 bases between the germline ends. The CDR3 is 16 residues long. The CDR3 is CASSLSRGAGNQPQHF. The DNA for the CDR3 is TGTGCCAGCAGCTTAAGCCGCGGGGCGGGCAATCAGCCCCAGCATTTT.

This clonotype showed up many times. The chain uses TRBV5-8 and TRBJ2-1; 7 positions agree with TRBD2. Trimming at V came to 1 base and at J to 7 bases, leaving 11 bases not matched to a gene. CDR3 length equals 16 residues. Germline V gene sequence: CDR1 SGHTS, CDR2 YDEGEE. The CDR3 loop is CASSLSWRESSNEQFF. For the CDR3, the DNA is TGTGCCAGCAGCTTGAGTTGGCGGGAGTCTTCTAATGAGCAGTTCTTC.

The chain carries TRBV20-1 and TRBJ2-1; D possibly corresponds to TRBD2 (5 bases). V was trimmed by 5 bases and J by 5 bases, leaving 16 bases between them. Germline assignment: CDR1 DFQATT and CDR2 SNEGSKA (reference sequence). CDR3 length: 14 amino acids. This CDR3 is CSAERTARNNEQFF. As DNA, the CDR3 is TGCAGTGCTGAGAGGACTGCAAGGAACAATGAGCAGTTCTTC.

This clonotype was recorded once. The chain combines TRBV29-1 with TRBJ2-5; 7 nucleotides line up with TRBD1. The J call is in doubt because the DNA end fits TRBJ2-7 better. Germline V gene sequence: CDR1 SQVTM, CDR2 ANQGSEA. CDR3 length: 13 residues. CDR3 sequence: CSVWFGTDYEQYF. CDR3 DNA: TGCAGCGTCTGGTTCGGGACAGACTACGAGCAGTACTTC.

The chain recombines TRBV20-1 with TRBJ2-2; weak D call: TRBD2 (5 bases). The germline CDR1 and CDR2 sequences are DFQATT and SNEGSKA (reference sequence). Trimming stripped 0 bases from V and 6 bases from J, with 8 bases between. The CDR3 spans 13 residues. The DNA for the CDR3 is TGCAGTGCTAGAGATCGAGGGTCCGGGGAGCTGTTTTTT. This sequence encodes CSARDRGSGELFF.

This clonotype appeared a few times. The chain uses TRBV7-9 and TRBJ1-2; D remains ambiguous. Germline values: CDR1 SEHNR, CDR2 FQNEAQ (reference sequence). The ends were cut back, 6 bases at V and 1 base at J, with 12 bases in the middle. There are 14 residues in the CDR3. The CDR3 sequence: CASSQPVLNYGYTF. Here the CDR3 DNA reads TGTGCCAGCAGTCAACCAGTTCTTAACTATGGCTACACCTTC.

This rearrangement joins TRBV7-9 to TRBJ1-1, with TRBD1 identical over 7 bases. Germline loops: CDR1 SEHNR, CDR2 FQNEAQ (reference sequence). The CDR3 runs 16 residues. V was clipped by 0 bases and J by 1 base; unmatched bases: 5. CDR3 nucleotide sequence: TGTGCCAGCAGCTTAGCGCTTGCAGGGGGGAACACTGAAGCTTTCTTT. Translated, it gives CASSLALAGGNTEAFF.

This clonotype was seen only a few times. The chain joins TRBV27 to TRBJ2-1; D possibly corresponds to TRBD2 (8 bases). The CDR3 consists of 19 residues. Germline CDR1 reads MNHEY; CDR2 reads SMNVEV (reference sequence). V lost 4 bases, J lost 0 bases, and 22 bases lay in between. This CDR3 is CASSYPGGTDVSSYNEQFF. The CDR3, as DNA: TGTGCCAGCAGTTATCCGGGGGGGACAGACGTTAGCTCCTACAATGAGCAGTTCTTC.

This clonotype was seen only once. The chain has TRBV9 and TRBJ2-3; 11 positions match TRBD2. The CDR3 has 17 residues. Germline values: CDR1 SGDLS, CDR2 YYNGEE. V dropped 4 bases and J dropped 5; count of bases not matched to a gene: 12. The chain's CDR3 is CASSPRGSGGAGDTQYF. The CDR3 DNA is TGTGCCAGCAGCCCCCGGGGTAGCGGGGGGGCTGGAGATACGCAGTATTTT.

There are a few counts of this clonotype. One end of the junction does not line up with germline, which may come from a read error. The rearrangement links TRBV7-7 to TRBJ2-6, with D tentatively TRBD2 (6 bases). CDR3 size: 16 residues. Germline V CDR1 and CDR2: SSHAT, FNYEAQ (reference sequence). DNA for the CDR3: TGTGCTAGCAGCTTAGCGCCGGGGGCTGGGGCCAACGTCCTGACTTTC. Translated, it gives CASSLAPGAGANVLTF.

This clonotype was seen more than once but under ten times. V and J are TRBV4-2 and TRBJ1-1; no clear D gene. The germline V gene has CDR1 LGHNA and CDR2 YNFKEQ. The CDR3 spans 13 residues. V was clipped by 0 bases and J by 10 bases, with 12 bases between them. The CDR3 reads CASSQDTVRIAFF. CDR3 DNA: TGTGCCAGCAGCCAAGATACAGTAAGGATAGCTTTCTTT.

The chain employs TRBV24-1 and TRBJ1-1; 7 bases agree with TRBD1. The CDR3 sequence is 16 residues long. The germline V gene has CDR1 KGHDR and CDR2 SFDVKD. V lost 4 bases, J lost 4 bases, and 11 bases stayed unmatched. The CDR3 sequence: CATSEGGEGKGTEAFF. CDR3 DNA: TGTGCCACCAGTGAAGGGGGCGAAGGGAAAGGCACTGAAGCTTTCTTT.

This clonotype has a handful of counts. The chain employs TRBV9 and TRBJ2-7, with a weak D call TRBD1 (6 bases). CDR1 and CDR2 from the germline V gene are SGDLS and YYNGEE. Trimming removed 0 bases at V and 5 bases at J, with 18 bases between. This CDR3 comprises 16 residues. As DNA, the CDR3 is TGTGCCAGCAGCGTAGACGAAGGGGGAATCGGAGACGAGCAGTACTTC. It is translated as CASSVDEGGIGDEQYF.

This clonotype was seen only a few times. The V and J genes are TRBV20-1 and TRBJ2-5; D gene ambiguous. Gene TRBJ2-1 matches the end of the DNA better, so the J call may be wrong. This CDR3 region has 11 residues. Germline CDR1 DFQATT, CDR2 SNEGSKA (reference sequence). CDR3 loop: CSATKYNEQFF. Here the CDR3 DNA reads TGCAGTGCTACGAAGTACAATGAGCAGTTCTTC.

The chain employs TRBV6-6 and TRBJ2-1; no definite D call. Trimming left V 6 bases short and J 8 bases short, with 11 bases between. The CDR3 spans 12 residues. CDR1 is MNHNY and CDR2 is SVGAGI in the germline V gene (reference sequence). CDR3 protein: CASSPTTDEQFF. The CDR3 nucleotides read TGTGCCAGCAGCCCGACCACTGATGAGCAGTTCTTC.

This clonotype appeared a few times. V usage is TRBV9 and J usage is TRBJ2-5; TRBD1 aligns across 9 bases. V lost 6 bases and J lost 3; bases outside the gene matches: 9. CDR3 length: 15 residues. Germline V gene sequence: CDR1 SGDLS, CDR2 YYNGEE. CDR3 region: CASTYGTGSEETQYF. The CDR3 coding sequence is TGTGCCAGCACCTACGGGACAGGGTCGGAAGAGACCCAGTACTTC.

The rearrangement joins TRBV28 to TRBJ1-5, with D possibly being TRBD1 (6 bases). V was clipped by 4 bases and J by 4 bases, with 14 bases between them. In germline, CDR1 is MDHEN, CDR2 SYDVKM. The CDR3 length is 15 residues. The CDR3 DNA reads TGTGCCAGCAGTTCCCCCCGGGACACAAATCAGCCCCAGCATTTT. It specifies CASSSPRDTNQPQHF.

The chain joins TRBV20-1 to TRBJ1-5; perhaps TRBD1 as D (6 bases). Germline V lookup: CDR1 DFQATT, CDR2 SNEGSKA (reference sequence). The CDR3 is 17 amino acids. V lost 1 base and J 0 bases, leaving 16 bases between the germline ends. CDR3 sequence reads: CSARGVRGIYSNQPQHF. In nucleotides, the CDR3 is TGCAGTGCTAGAGGTGTTAGGGGGATCTATAGCAATCAGCCCCAGCATTTT.

This clonotype has a handful of counts. The chain couples TRBV7-2 to TRBJ2-7, with 12 bases fitting TRBD1. The CDR3 totals 16 residues. The V gene end was trimmed by 5 bases and the J gene end by 6 bases; junction bases not matched to a gene: 11. CDR1 is SGHTA and CDR2 is FQGNSA in the germline V gene. The CDR3 sequence is CASSAAGQGALGEQYF. The CDR3 nucleotides are TGTGCCAGCAGCGCAGCGGGACAGGGGGCGCTGGGCGAGCAGTACTTC.